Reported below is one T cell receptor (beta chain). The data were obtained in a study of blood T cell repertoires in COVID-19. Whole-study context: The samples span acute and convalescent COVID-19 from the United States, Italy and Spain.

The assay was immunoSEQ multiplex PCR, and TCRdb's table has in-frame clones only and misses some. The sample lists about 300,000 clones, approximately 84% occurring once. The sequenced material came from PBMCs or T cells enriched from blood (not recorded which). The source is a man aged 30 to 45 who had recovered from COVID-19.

The CDR3, as DNA: TGTGCCAGTAAGGTGGGACTTAACTATGGCTACACCTTC. Translation gives CASKVGLNYGYTF. The chain carries TRBV19 and TRBJ1-2; possible D gene TRBD1, 5 bases. The CDR3 extends over 13 amino acids. Germline values: CDR1 LNHDA, CDR2 SQIVND (reference sequence). Deletions cut 7 bases from V and 1 base from J, with 10 bases between.